Shown below are 31 T cell receptor beta chains from a single sample sequenced in a study of blood T cell repertoires in COVID-19. Produced via immunoSEQ multiplex PCR; TCRdb's table is partial and in-frame only. The data show 180,000 or so clones, approximately 85% seen once. The source material was peripheral blood. Source of these receptors: a man in his forties or fifties who had recovered from COVID-19.

This chain links TRBV11-1 with TRBJ2-4; 7 bases are shared with TRBD1. Germline-derived CDR1 and CDR2 are SGHAT and FQDESV (reference sequence). CDR3 length: 14 amino acids. The V segment lost 3 bases and the J segment 6 bases; nucleotides outside the gene matches: 5. CDR3 residues: CASSFDRERNIQYF. CDR3 DNA sequence: TGTGCCAGCAGCTTCGACAGGGAAAGAAACATTCAGTACTTC.

J is TRBJ1-1 and V is TRBV7-2; D unresolved. V was trimmed by 6 bases and J by 0 bases, leaving 11 bases between them. The CDR3 contains 14 residues. The germline CDR1 and CDR2 sequences are SGHTA and FQGNSA. Here the CDR3 DNA reads TGTGCCAGCAGACGGGGAGACTTGAACACTGAAGCTTTCTTT. It is translated as CASRRGDLNTEAFF. The full variable domain, rest sourced from reference TRBV7-2 and TRBJ1-1, is GAGVSQSPSNKVTEKGKDVELRCDPISGHTALYWYRQSLGQGLEFLIYFQGNSAPDKSGLPSDRFSAERTGGSVSTLTIQRTQQEDSAVYLCASRRGDLNTEAFFGQGTRLTVV.

This chain links TRBV7-2 with TRBJ2-2; 11 nucleotides match TRBD2. CDR1 SGHTA and CDR2 FQGNSA come from the germline V gene. The CDR3 covers 15 residues. The trim removed 4 bases at V and 7 bases at J, leaving 5 bases unmatched. CDR3 nucleotide sequence: TGTGCCAGCAGCTACTATAGCGGGGGGGGCGGGGAGCTGTTTTTT. Amino acids: CASSYYSGGGGELFF.

V usage is TRBV7-9 and J usage is TRBJ1-1; 9 nucleotides agree with TRBD1. Germline CDR1 and CDR2: SEHNR and FQNEAQ (reference sequence). The CDR3 covers 15 residues. Trimming at V came to 4 bases and at J to 0 bases, leaving 3 bases not matched to a gene. CDR3 in amino acids: CASSSWTGVNTEAFF. The CDR3 DNA is TGTGCCAGCAGCTCGTGGACAGGGGTGAACACTGAAGCTTTCTTT. Supplemented by reference TRBV7-9 and TRBJ1-1, the full variable domain reads DTGVSQNPRHKITKRGQNVTFRCDPISEHNRLYWYRQTLGQGPEFLTYFQNEAQLEKSRLLSDRFSAERPKGSFSTLEIQRTEQGDSAMYLCASSSWTGVNTEAFFGQGTRLTVV.

The rearrangement uses TRBV7-2 and TRBJ2-3, with 10 positions matching TRBD2. The CDR3 contains 15 residues. Unmatched junction bases numbered 8, after V lost 4 bases and J lost 7 bases. In germline, CDR1 is SGHTA, CDR2 FQGNSA. CDR3 in DNA: TGTGCCAGCAGCTCCAGCGGGAGGGCCGAGAATACGCAGTATTTT. This sequence encodes CASSSSGRAENTQYF. The complete variable domain, with remaining parts taken from reference TRBV7-2 and TRBJ2-3, reads GAGVSQSPSNKVTEKGKDVELRCDPISGHTALYWYRQSLGQGLEFLIYFQGNSAPDKSGLPSDRFSAERTGGSVSTLTIQRTQQEDSAVYLCASSSSGRAENTQYFGPGTRLTVL.

The chain has TRBV7-8 and TRBJ1-6; D is perhaps TRBD1 (5 bases). Germline V gives CDR1 SGHVS, CDR2 FQNEAQ. V shed 5 bases and J shed 10 bases, with 15 bases lying between them. The CDR3 has 14 amino acids. Here the CDR3 DNA reads TGTGCCAGCAGCGTAAGGAGGGACGGATCACCCCTCCACTTT. It yields the protein CASSVRRDGSPLHF.

The CDR3 DNA is TGTGCCAGTAGTATAGGCGGGGCCCCTTGGAACACTGAAGCTTTCTTT. Translated, it gives CASSIGGAPWNTEAFF. The gene calls are TRBV19 and TRBJ1-1; D is possibly TRBD1 (5 bases). This CDR3 spans 16 amino acids. Trimming removed 1 base at V and 1 base at J, with 13 bases between. CDR1 and CDR2 (germline): LNHDA, SQIVND (reference sequence). The full variable domain, completed using reference TRBV19 and TRBJ1-1, is DGGITQSPKYLFRKEGQNVTLSCEQNLNHDAMYWYRQDPGQGLRLIYYSQIVNDFQKGDIAEGYSVSREKKESFPLTVTSAQKNPTAFYLCASSIGGAPWNTEAFFGQGTRLTVV.

The chain carries TRBV27 and TRBJ2-1; 13 positions agree with TRBD2. The V gene's germline CDR1 is MNHEY and CDR2 SMNVEV (reference sequence). The V segment lost 6 bases and the J segment 8 bases; nucleotides outside the gene matches: 13. CDR3 size: 17 residues. The CDR3 nucleotides read TGTGCCAGCAGCAATTCGATAGGACTAGCGGGAGTTCATGAGCAGTTCTTC. As protein: CASSNSIGLAGVHEQFF.

The chain recombines TRBV4-2 with TRBJ2-5, with 7 bases matching TRBD2. Losses at the gene ends were 1 base for V and 2 bases for J; bases not matched to a gene: 7. The germline CDR1 and CDR2 sequences are LGHNA and YNFKEQ. This CDR3 has 16 amino acids. In DNA, the CDR3 is TGTGCCAGCAGCCAAGGGGCGGGAGTGCGGCAAGAGACCCAGTACTTC. It yields the protein CASSQGAGVRQETQYF.

This clone was observed a few times. The CDR3 DNA follows: TGTGCCAGCAGTTCCGGACAGCCCGGGGCTGGAAACACCATATATTTT. Protein sequence: CASSSGQPGAGNTIYF. The chain links TRBV6-2 or TRBV6-3 to TRBJ1-3, with D perhaps TRBD1 (6 bases). V lost 4 bases to trimming and J lost 2 bases, with 15 bases between them. The V gene's germline CDR1 is MNHEY and CDR2 SVGEGT. The CDR3 has 16 residues.

J is TRBJ2-2 and V is TRBV28; 15 bases are shared with TRBD2. Losses at the gene ends were 4 bases for V and 6 bases for J; bases not matched to a gene: 6. There are 17 residues in the CDR3. In germline, CDR1 is MDHEN, CDR2 SYDVKM. CDR3 in amino acids: CASSSPGLAGGAGELFF. CDR3 DNA: TGTGCCAGCAGTTCCCCGGGACTAGCGGGAGGAGCCGGGGAGCTGTTTTTT.

The rearrangement joins TRBV6-6 to TRBJ1-2; D ambiguous. This CDR3 spans 14 amino acids. Trimming stripped 5 bases from V and 0 bases from J, with 10 bases between. The germline gives CDR1 MNHNY, CDR2 SVGAGI (reference sequence). The CDR3 here is CASSPEIANYGYTF. DNA for the CDR3: TGTGCCAGCAGTCCAGAAATTGCTAACTATGGCTACACCTTC.

The chain couples TRBV27 to TRBJ2-5; D unresolved. The CDR3 covers 13 residues. CDR1 and CDR2 from the germline V gene are MNHEY and SMNVEV (reference sequence). The germline V and J ends were trimmed by 3 bases and 5 bases, with 10 bases remaining between them. This CDR3 is CASSLISTETQYF. CDR3 bases: TGTGCCAGCAGTTTGATCAGTACGGAGACCCAGTACTTC.

The chain uses TRBV18 and TRBJ1-5; the D gene is possibly TRBD1 (5 bases). The V end lost 1 base, the J end lost 4 bases, and 5 bases lay between the germline ends. CDR1 and CDR2 from the germline V gene are KGHSH and LQKENI. The CDR3 length is 13 residues. CDR3 residues: CASSPQGNQPQHF. CDR3 coding DNA: TGTGCCAGCTCACCACAGGGGAATCAGCCCCAGCATTTT.

This clone was seen a few times. This chain links TRBV30 with TRBJ1-3; a possible D gene is TRBD1 (6 bases). V was pared by 6 bases and J by 4 bases, with 13 bases between. Germline V gene data show CDR1 as GTSNPN and CDR2 as SVGIG (reference sequence). CDR3 length: 13 residues. CDR3 coding DNA: TGTGCCTGTTTACAGGGTTCAGGAAACACCATATATTTT. Residues: CACLQGSGNTIYF.

The chain combines TRBV28 with TRBJ1-2; D uncertain. Germline CDR1 MDHEN, CDR2 SYDVKM. The CDR3 runs 12 residues. Trimming shortened V by 6 bases and J by 8 bases, and 13 bases separated the two germline ends. DNA for the CDR3: TGTGCCAGCAGGGAGGGTCCGGGGGGCTACACCTTC. Translated, it gives CASREGPGGYTF.

The chain couples TRBV7-9 to TRBJ2-7; D perhaps matches TRBD1 (6 bases). The germline V gene encodes CDR1 SEHNR and CDR2 FQNEAQ (reference sequence). CDR3 size: 14 residues. V gave up 4 bases and J gave up 3 bases, with 13 bases separating them. The CDR3 bases are TGTGCCAGCAGCTACGAGGGACACATCTACGAGCAGTACTTC. Protein product: CASSYEGHIYEQYF.

The gene calls are TRBV27 and TRBJ2-1; 8 bases match TRBD1. The CDR3 sequence is 15 residues long. The junction had 12 bases not matched to a gene; V was cut back by 7 bases and J by 7 bases. Germline V lookup: CDR1 MNHEY, CDR2 SMNVEV (reference sequence). CDR3 loop: CASTTPGGARNEQFF. For the CDR3, the DNA is TGTGCCAGCACCACCCCAGGGGGCGCCCGGAATGAGCAGTTCTTC.

The V and J genes are TRBV29-1 and TRBJ2-7; D possibly corresponds to TRBD2 (6 bases). Trimming removed 4 bases from V and 0 bases from J, with 13 bases in between. Germline V lookup: CDR1 SQVTM, CDR2 ANQGSEA. The CDR3 consists of 14 residues. The CDR3 DNA reads as TGCAGCGTTGGGCGGGACTTAAGCTCCTACGAGCAGTACTTC. Translation: CSVGRDLSSYEQYF.

The DNA of the CDR3 is TGCGCCAGCAGCTACGAACAGGGTGGGAATGAGCAGTTCTTC. Translation gives CASSYEQGGNEQFF. The rearrangement links TRBV5-1 to TRBJ2-1; perhaps TRBD1 as D (6 bases). The germline V gene has CDR1 SGHRS and CDR2 YFSETQ. With 3 bases removed from V and 7 bases from J, the gap between germline ends came to 14 bases. The CDR3 spans 14 residues.

The V gene is TRBV5-4, the J gene TRBJ2-2, with 10 positions matching TRBD2. Losses at the gene ends were 3 bases for V and 1 base for J; bases not matched to a gene: 6. Germline CDR1 and CDR2: SGHNT and YYREEE (reference sequence). The CDR3 has 17 amino acids. The CDR3 here is CASSSGLAEGNTGELFF. CDR3 nucleotide sequence: TGTGCCAGCAGCTCCGGACTAGCGGAGGGGAACACCGGGGAGCTGTTTTTT.

The chain combines TRBV7-8 with TRBJ1-3, with D unclear. Germline CDR1 reads SGHVS; CDR2 reads FQNEAQ. The CDR3 has 15 residues. V was clipped by 2 bases and J by 2 bases, with 10 bases between them. CDR3 in DNA: TGTGCCAGCAGCTTACAAGCGGGAGCTGGAAACACCATATATTTT. Translation: CASSLQAGAGNTIYF.

The chain is built from TRBV27 and TRBJ2-1, with D possibly TRBD2 on 5 matching bases. There are 13 residues in the CDR3. The V gene's germline CDR1 is MNHEY and CDR2 SMNVEV (reference sequence). V gave up 6 bases and J gave up 6 bases, with 12 bases separating them. CDR3 amino acids: CASSLGLRNEQFF. The CDR3 DNA sequence: TGTGCCAGCAGCCTAGGACTCCGCAATGAGCAGTTCTTC.

V and J are TRBV7-9 and TRBJ2-2, with TRBD2 matching over 12 bases. J was trimmed by 4 bases and V by 5 bases; bases with no gene match: 2. Per the germline V gene, CDR1 is SEHNR and CDR2 is FQNEAQ (reference sequence). CDR3 size: 15 residues. CDR3 DNA sequence: TGTGCCAGCAGCATGACTAGCGGGAGCACCGGGGAGCTGTTTTTT. Amino acids: CASSMTSGSTGELFF.

In its sample, this clone ranks as medium-sized. The rearrangement uses TRBV7-2 and TRBJ2-2; D might be TRBD1 (5 bases). CDR3 size: 14 residues. The V gene lost 6 bases and the J gene lost 3 bases, with 11 bases spanning the gap. Germline-derived CDR1 and CDR2 are SGHTA and FQGNSA. This CDR3 reads CASSWGMDTGELFF. The CDR3 DNA sequence: TGTGCCAGCAGTTGGGGCATGGACACCGGGGAGCTGTTTTTT.

The chain has TRBV7-8 and TRBJ1-2, with D possibly being TRBD1 (6 bases). The CDR3 runs 16 residues. Germline V lookup: CDR1 SGHVS, CDR2 FQNEAQ. Trimming left V 5 bases short and J 6 bases short, with 22 bases between. The CDR3 region has the DNA TGTGCCAGCAGCCCAACTTTTTGGGGGGGCGATCATGGCTACACCTTC. It codes for CASSPTFWGGDHGYTF.

The chain uses TRBV19 and TRBJ2-2, with D uncertain. V was pared by 5 bases and J by 1 base, with 5 bases between. The CDR3 spans 13 residues. Germline V gene data show CDR1 as LNHDA and CDR2 as SQIVND (reference sequence). This chain's CDR3 is CASSQMNTGELFF. DNA of the CDR3: TGTGCCAGTAGTCAGATGAACACCGGGGAGCTGTTTTTT. The full variable domain, its missing parts supplied by reference TRBV19 and TRBJ2-2, is DGGITQSPKYLFRKEGQNVTLSCEQNLNHDAMYWYRQDPGQGLRLIYYSQIVNDFQKGDIAEGYSVSREKKESFPLTVTSAQKNPTAFYLCASSQMNTGELFFGEGSRLTVL.

This chain joins TRBV6-2 or TRBV6-3 and TRBJ2-3; 8 nucleotides line up with TRBD2. J gave up 5 bases and V 0 bases, and 10 bases lay outside the gene matches. Germline V gene sequence: CDR1 MNHEY, CDR2 SVGEGT. The CDR3 is 17 amino acids. The DNA of the CDR3 is TGTGCCAGCAGTTACTCCTTTGGACTAGCTATCGGAGATACGCAGTATTTT. Amino acid sequence: CASSYSFGLAIGDTQYF.

This chain joins TRBV6-5 and TRBJ1-6, with 9 bases lining up with TRBD1. Germline V lookup: CDR1 MNHEY, CDR2 SVGAGI. V dropped 6 bases and J dropped 8; count of bases not matched to a gene: 8. The CDR3 is made up of 15 amino acids. CDR3 sequence (DNA): TGTGCCAGCAGGCTGGGGACAGGGAGTGATTCACCCCTCCACTTT. Translation gives CASRLGTGSDSPLHF.

This clone was observed a few times. The rearrangement links TRBV4-1 to TRBJ1-5; D gene ambiguous. This CDR3 contains 14 residues. Trimming cost V 0 bases and J 2 bases, with 5 bases left between them. Per germline, CDR1 MGHRA and CDR2 YSYEKL. CDR3 in amino acids: CASSQDRGNQPQHF. The CDR3 DNA reads as TGCGCCAGCAGCCAAGACCGAGGCAATCAGCCCCAGCATTTT.

The chain carries TRBV19 and TRBJ1-3; D perhaps matches TRBD1 (5 bases). V lost 6 bases and J lost 0, with 9 bases in between. The CDR3 extends over 14 amino acids. CDR1 and CDR2 from the germline V gene are LNHDA and SQIVND (reference sequence). The CDR3 DNA is TGTGCCAGTAGCTCGACAGACTCTGGAAACACCATATATTTT. This gives the protein CASSSTDSGNTIYF.